A selection of T cell receptor beta chains follows, all from one sample in a study of CD8 T cells in ankylosing spondylitis. TCRdb independently ran MiXCR on the 5' RACE reads; one entry per CDR3 protein. The sample lists about 64,000 distinct CDR3 sequences; around 6.5% were seen once. What was sequenced was synovial fluid, either unsorted or a sorted T cell fraction (not recorded which). These receptors all stem from a male donor with ankylosing spondylitis. CDR3s include the opening cysteine and the closing phenylalanine or tryptophan. D genes are given only for firm matches. Clone size appears in some rows only: once, few, many, or a class for an expanded clone.

many	TRBD2	TRBJ2-3	TRBV4-1	CASSIGGAGGGDTQYF	TGCGCCAGCAGTATTGGGGGGGCGGGAGGAGGAGATACGCAGTATTTT
few	-	TRBJ1-2	TRBV20-1	CSANLLGGDSTYGYTF	TGCAGTGCTAATTTACTGGGGGGGGATTCCACCTATGGCTACACCTTC
few	TRBD1	TRBJ2-2	TRBV18	CASSQDRGVPGELFF	TGTGCCAGCTCACAGGACAGGGGAGTACCCGGGGAGCTGTTTTTT
-	-	TRBJ2-2	TRBV20-1	CSARVGVAFEAGELFF	TGCAGTGCTAGAGTTGGGGTGGCGTTTGAAGCCGGGGAGCTGTTTTTT
few	-	TRBJ2-1	TRBV20-1	CSARDRLAVSSYNEQFF	TGCAGTGCTAGAGACAGGCTAGCCGTAAGCTCCTACAATGAGCAGTTCTTC
many	TRBD2	TRBJ2-1	TRBV5-4	CASSSPQGSGSGYEQFF	TGTGCCAGCAGCTCCCCCCAGGGTAGCGGGAGTGGCTATGAGCAGTTCTTC
-	-	TRBJ2-3	TRBV11-1	CASSSQIGIRTDTQYF	TGTGCCAGCAGCTCCCAGATTGGCATTCGGACAGATACGCAGTATTTT
many	TRBD1	TRBJ1-5	TRBV12-3/TRBV12-4	CASTLGTGERPQHF	TGTGCCAGCACTTTGGGGACAGGCGAGAGGCCCCAGCATTTT
many	TRBD1	TRBJ2-3	TRBV20-1	CSALRQGLTDTQYF	TGCAGTGCTCTCCGACAGGGGCTCACAGATACGCAGTATTTT
many	TRBD1	TRBJ2-7	TRBV10-3	CAIKGDRGAYEQYF	TGTGCCATCAAGGGCGACAGGGGTGCCTACGAGCAGTACTTC
once	-	TRBJ1-6	TRBV28	CASGRPGVGNSPLHF	TGTGCCAGCGGCCGCCCGGGGGTGGGGAATTCACCCCTCCACTTT
-	TRBD1	TRBJ1-4	TRBV18	CASSDGPGQPNEKLFF	TGTGCCAGCTCTGACGGACCGGGACAGCCCAATGAAAAACTGTTTTTT
-	-	TRBJ2-5	TRBV4-3	CASSQDRRGETQYF	TGCGCCAGCAGCCAAGATCGTAGGGGGGAGACCCAGTACTTC
few	TRBD2	TRBJ2-4	TRBV19	CASSIMWGGRAKNIQYF	TGTGCCAGTAGTATAATGTGGGGAGGGCGAGCCAAAAACATTCAGTACTTC
few	TRBD1	TRBJ1-1	TRBV25-1	CASKDRGRTEAFF	TGTGCCAGCAAGGACAGGGGGAGAACTGAAGCTTTCTTT
few	-	TRBJ2-5	TRBV6-5	CASSYGRQETQYF	TGTGCCAGCAGTTACGGCAGACAAGAGACCCAGTACTTC
many	TRBD1	TRBJ2-2	TRBV2	CASSRTGYTGELFF	TGTGCCAGCAGTCGGACAGGGTACACCGGGGAGCTGTTTTTT
-	-	TRBJ2-5	TRBV7-2	CASSLVAGREETQYF	TGTGCCAGCAGCTTAGTGGCCGGGAGAGAAGAGACCCAGTACTTC
-	-	TRBJ2-2	TRBV10-2	CASSLQGGANTGELFF	TGCGCCAGCAGCCTGCAGGGGGGGGCGAACACCGGGGAGCTGTTTTTT
-	-	TRBJ2-5	TRBV28	CASSSGREPQTQYF	TGTGCCAGCAGTTCTGGTCGGGAGCCACAGACCCAGTACTTC